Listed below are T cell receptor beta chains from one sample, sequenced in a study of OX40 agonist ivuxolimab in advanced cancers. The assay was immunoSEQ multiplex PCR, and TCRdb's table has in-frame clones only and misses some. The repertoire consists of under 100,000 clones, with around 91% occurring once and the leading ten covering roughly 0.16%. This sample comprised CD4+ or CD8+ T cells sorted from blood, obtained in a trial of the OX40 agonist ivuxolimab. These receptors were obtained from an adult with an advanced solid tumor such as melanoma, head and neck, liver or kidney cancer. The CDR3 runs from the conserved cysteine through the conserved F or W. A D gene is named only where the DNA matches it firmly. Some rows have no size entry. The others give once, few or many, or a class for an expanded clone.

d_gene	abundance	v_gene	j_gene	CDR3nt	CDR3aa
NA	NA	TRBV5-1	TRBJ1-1	TGCGCCAGCAGCATCCTGTTTGGCACTGAAGCTTTCTTT	CASSILFGTEAFF
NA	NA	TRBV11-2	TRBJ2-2	TGTGCCAGCAGCTCGTCAGGACTGTCGCGGGAGCTGTTTTTT	CASSSSGLSRELFF
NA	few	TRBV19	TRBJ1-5	TGTGCCAGTAGTATAGTGGGGGTTTCCAATCAGCCCCAGCATTTT	CASSIVGVSNQPQHF
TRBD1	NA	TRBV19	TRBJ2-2	TGTGCCAGTAGTCCTCTCAGCGGCAGGGGGTTTATCGGGACCGGGGAGCTGTTTTTT	CASSPLSGRGFIGTGELFF
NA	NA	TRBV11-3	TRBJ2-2	TGTGCCAGCAGCTCTACTAGGGGCCCCGGGGAGCTGTTTTTT	CASSSTRGPGELFF
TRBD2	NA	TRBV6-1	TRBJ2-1	TGTGCCAGCAGTGAAGACCCTAGCGGGAGGGCAGGTGAGCAGTTCTTC	CASSEDPSGRAGEQFF
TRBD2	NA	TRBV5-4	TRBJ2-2	TGTGCCAGCAGCCGGGGTAGCGGGGGGGGCACCGGGGAGCTGTTTTTT	CASSRGSGGGTGELFF
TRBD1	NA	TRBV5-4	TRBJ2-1	TGTGCCAGCAGCGGGGGACAGGGCCATGAGCAGTTCTTC	CASSGGQGHEQFF
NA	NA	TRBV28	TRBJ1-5	TGTGCCAGCAGTTTGGAGAGTTATAGCAATCAGCCCCAGCATTTT	CASSLESYSNQPQHF
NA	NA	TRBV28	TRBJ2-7	TGTGCCAGCAGTGCGACAAGGGGTTTACACTACGAGCAGTACTTC	CASSATRGLHYEQYF
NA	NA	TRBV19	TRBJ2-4	TGTGCCAGTAGTATGGGAAGGCAAACTGGCATTCAGTACTTC	CASSMGRQTGIQYF
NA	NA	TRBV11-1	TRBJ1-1	TGTGCCAGCAGCTTCACGGAGAACACTGAAGCTTTCTTT	CASSFTENTEAFF
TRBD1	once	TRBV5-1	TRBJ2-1	TGCGCCAGCAGCCCCCGGGACAGAGGACAGGGTGAGCAGTTCTTC	CASSPRDRGQGEQFF
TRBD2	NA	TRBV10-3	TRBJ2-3	TGTGCCATCAGTGCAACTAGCGGGGGGTCAGATACGCAGTATTTT	CAISATSGGSDTQYF
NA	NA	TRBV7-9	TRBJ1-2	TGTGCCAGCAGCTTTCCGGTCAACTATGGCTACACCTTC	CASSFPVNYGYTF
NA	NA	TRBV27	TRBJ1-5	TGTGCCAGCAGTTTATACCGATTTCAGCCCCAGCATTTT	CASSLYRFQPQHF
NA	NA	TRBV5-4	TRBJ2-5	TGTGCCAGCAGCTTGTCAGGGGTTCAAGAGACCCAGTACTTC	CASSLSGVQETQYF
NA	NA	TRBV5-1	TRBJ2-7	TGCGCCAGCAGCTTGAAAGAGACTGCCGGCTCCTACGAGCAGTACTTC	CASSLKETAGSYEQYF
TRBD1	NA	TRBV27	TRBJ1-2	TGTGCCAGCAGGCCCTCGGGACAGGGGAACAACTATGGCTACACCTTC	CASRPSGQGNNYGYTF
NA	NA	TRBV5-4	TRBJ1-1	TGTGCCAGCAGCTTGCCATCCGGGGGCGCGAACACTGAAGCTTTCTTT	CASSLPSGGANTEAFF
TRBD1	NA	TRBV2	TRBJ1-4	TGTGCCAGCAGTGGAGGGGGACAGGCATTAGGAAAACTGTTTTTT	CASSGGGQALGKLFF
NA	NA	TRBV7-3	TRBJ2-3	TGTGCCAGCAGTTCGACCGGGGCTGGGGCAGATACGCAGTATTTT	CASSSTGAGADTQYF
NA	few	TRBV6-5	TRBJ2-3	TGTGCCAGCAGTTACCCCCCTGGTACAGATACGCAGTATTTT	CASSYPPGTDTQYF
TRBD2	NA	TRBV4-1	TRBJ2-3	TGCGCCAGCAGCCAAGGCCGCCTAGCGGGAGGTGGGGATACGCAGTATTTT	CASSQGRLAGGGDTQYF
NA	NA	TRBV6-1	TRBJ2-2	TGTGCCAGCAATGTCCGGCGGACCAACACCGGGGAGCTGTTTTTT	CASNVRRTNTGELFF
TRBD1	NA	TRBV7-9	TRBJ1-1	TGTGCCAGCAGCTTGGAACAACAGGGGACTGAAGCTTTCTTT	CASSLEQQGTEAFF
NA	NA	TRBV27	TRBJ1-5	TGTGCCAGCCCTCCCCGGGCCGGTGGGCAGCCCCAGCATTTT	CASPPRAGGQPQHF
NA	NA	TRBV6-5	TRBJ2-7	TGTGCCAGCAGTGAGGGTGGGGAGCAGTACTTC	CASSEGGEQYF
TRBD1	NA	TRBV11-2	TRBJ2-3	TGTGCCAGCAGCCACGGGACAGGGGCTGGAGATACGCAGTATTTT	CASSHGTGAGDTQYF
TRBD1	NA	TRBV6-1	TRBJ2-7	TGTGCCAGCAGGGACAGGGGCAACTCCTACGAGCAGTACTTC	CASRDRGNSYEQYF
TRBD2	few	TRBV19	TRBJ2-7	TGTGCCAGTAGTACCAGTAGCGGGAGGGTCGACGAGCAGTACTTC	CASSTSSGRVDEQYF
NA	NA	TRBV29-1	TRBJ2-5	TGCAGCGTTGAAGATTTGATGGGCAGGGAGACCCAGTACTTC	CSVEDLMGRETQYF
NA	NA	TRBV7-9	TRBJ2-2	TGTGCCAGCAGCCAATACGGGACGTTCGCCGGGGAGCTGTTTTTT	CASSQYGTFAGELFF
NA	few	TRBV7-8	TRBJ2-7	TGTGCCAGCAGAAAAAAGAGGGGTCTAGGGGACGAGCAGTACTTC	CASRKKRGLGDEQYF
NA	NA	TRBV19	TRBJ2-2	TGTGCCAGTAGTAACCGTGGGGAGCTGTTTTTT	CASSNRGELFF
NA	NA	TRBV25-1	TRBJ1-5	TGTGCCAGCAGAGTGGGCAATCAGCCCCAGCATTTT	CASRVGNQPQHF
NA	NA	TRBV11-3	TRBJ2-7	TGTGCCAGCAGCTTACTTGGGGGCGAGCAGTACTTC	CASSLLGGEQYF
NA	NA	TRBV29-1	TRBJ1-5	TGCAGCGTTGGATGGGGGCGGGATCAGCCCCAGCATTTT	CSVGWGRDQPQHF
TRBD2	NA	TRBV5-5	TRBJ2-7	TGTGCCAGCAGCTTGGGTAGCGGGGAGCTCTACGAGCAGTACTTC	CASSLGSGELYEQYF
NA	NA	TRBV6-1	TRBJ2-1	TGTGCCAGCAGTGGGGTAAACAATGAGCAGTTCTTC	CASSGVNNEQFF
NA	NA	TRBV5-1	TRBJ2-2	TGCGCCAGCAGCTTGAGCGGCGCGCACACCGGGGAGCTGTTTTTT	CASSLSGAHTGELFF
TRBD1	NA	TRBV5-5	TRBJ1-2	TGTGCCAGCAGCTTGGCCGGGACAGCAAACTATGGCTACACCTTC	CASSLAGTANYGYTF
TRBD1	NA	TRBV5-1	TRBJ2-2	TGCGCCAGCAGCTTCCAGGGGGCGGACACCGGGGAGCTGTTTTTT	CASSFQGADTGELFF
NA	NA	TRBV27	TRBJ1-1	TGTGCCAGCAGTTTCCGACAGCAGAGGACTGAAGCTTTCTTT	CASSFRQQRTEAFF
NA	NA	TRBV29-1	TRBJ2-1	TGCAGCGTTGAAGATCTGGACAGTCCAAGGTTCGATGAGCAGTTCTTC	CSVEDLDSPRFDEQFF
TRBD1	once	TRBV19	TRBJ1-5	TGTGCCAACAAGGACAGGACTAGCACTCAGCCCCAGCATTTT	CANKDRTSTQPQHF
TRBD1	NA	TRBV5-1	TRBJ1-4	TGCGCCAGCAGCACCGGACAGGGGAGAACTAATGAAAAACTGTTTTTT	CASSTGQGRTNEKLFF
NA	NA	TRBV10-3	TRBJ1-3	TGTGCCATCAGTGAGTTACACTCGTGGATCTCTGGAAACACCATATATTTT	CAISELHSWISGNTIYF
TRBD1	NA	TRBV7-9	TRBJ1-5	TGTGCCAGCAGCTTAGGGGGGGGACAGCATCAGCCCCAGCATTTT	CASSLGGGQHQPQHF
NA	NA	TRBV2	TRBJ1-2	TGTGCCAGCAGTGGGGCCACTAGGGGCTACACCTTC	CASSGATRGYTF
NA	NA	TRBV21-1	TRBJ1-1	TGTGCCAGAAGGGTGGACACTGAAGCTTTCTTT	CARRVDTEAFF
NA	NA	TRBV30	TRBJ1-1	TGTGCCTCGAACAGGCCGGGTGGGTCTGAAGCTTTCTTT	CASNRPGGSEAFF
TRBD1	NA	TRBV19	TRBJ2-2	TGTGCCAGTTCTTCCTCGGGACAGTACGGGGAGCTGTTTTTT	CASSSSGQYGELFF
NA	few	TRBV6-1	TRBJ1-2	TGTGCCAGCGGTCCGGTGGGTCTCTATGGCTACACCTTC	CASGPVGLYGYTF
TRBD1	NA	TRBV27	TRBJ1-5	TGTGCCAGCAGTTTCGGGACAGGTCTCAATCAGCCCCAGCATTTT	CASSFGTGLNQPQHF
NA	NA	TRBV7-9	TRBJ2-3	TGTGCCAGCAGCCCCTATGGCCGACAAGTCACAGATACGCAGTATTTT	CASSPYGRQVTDTQYF
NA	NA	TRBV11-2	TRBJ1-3	TGTGCCAGCAGCCCCAGCACGGGAGGAGGAAACACCATATATTTT	CASSPSTGGGNTIYF
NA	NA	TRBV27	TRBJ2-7	TGTGCCAGCAGCCCGACGGAAGAGTACGAGCAGTACTTC	CASSPTEEYEQYF